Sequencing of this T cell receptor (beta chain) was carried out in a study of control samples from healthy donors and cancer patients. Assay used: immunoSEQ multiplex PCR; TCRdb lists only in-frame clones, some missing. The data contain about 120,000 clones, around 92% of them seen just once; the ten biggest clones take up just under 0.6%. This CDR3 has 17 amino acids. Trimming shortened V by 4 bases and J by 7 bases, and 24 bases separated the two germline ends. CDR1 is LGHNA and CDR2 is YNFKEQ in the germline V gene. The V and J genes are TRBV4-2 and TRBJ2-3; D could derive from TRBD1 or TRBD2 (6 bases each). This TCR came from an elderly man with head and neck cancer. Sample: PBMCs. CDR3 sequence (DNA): TGTGCCAGCAGCCGGAAACGAGGGGGGCAAAAGTCGTATACGCAGTATTTT. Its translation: CASSRKRGGQKSYTQYF.